What follows describes a single T cell receptor (beta chain). In its sample, this clonotype was seen many times. Its antigen is not yet known. No much larger clonotype is one base removed from it; base qualities were not supplied. The source of the sample is a study of regulatory T cells in long-lasting Graves disease (dated by TCRdb to the early 2020s). Study-level background: Patients with newly diagnosed Graves' disease had been on antithyroid drugs for under 3 months. Peripheral blood TCR sequencing and RNA sequencing compared persistent Graves' disease patients with newly diagnosed Graves' disease patients. The study was conducted in China and was registered as a clinical trial. TCR sequencing covered roughly 13 persistent and roughly 20 newly diagnosed Graves' disease patients, about 35 samples in total.

The library was built by means of multiplex PCR. Sequencer: Illumina HiSeq 4000. To build TCR beta libraries, CDR3 regions were amplified by Arm-PCR using iRepertoire HTBI primers. Before sequencing, the PCR products underwent gel purification. Per the source publication's procedure: A total of 60 to 80 TRBV and more than twelve TRBJ segments were identified across samples and were used for gene usage analysis of CDR3 amino acid clonotypes. Filtered high-quality paired reads were merged into contigs using COPE and FqMerger. Contigs were aligned with BLAST to IMGT TRBV, TRBD and TRBJ reference genes, and CDR3 was defined per IMGT. Highly expanded clones were defined as clonotypes with a frequency above 0.1%. Repertoire diversity was measured by Shannon entropy, and V-J evenness by the Gini coefficient. A clonotype was considered public if more than one individual shared it. TCRdb redid the processing of the public reads, applying fastp at Q25 and MiXCR, and retained in-frame beta chains. Each entry merges the rows of one CDR3 protein and shows their most common DNA and genes. What appears here as the V and J calls and clone size reflects TCRdb's work, not the paper's. The sample contains around 450,000 distinct CDR3 sequences, around 15% of them found a single time. 12% of the sample lies in the top ten.

Spanning cysteine to phenylalanine, the CDR3 consists of 16 amino acids. Only the CDR3 DNA stays, 48 bases, in frame from base 1. Reading the germline V gene gives CDR1 MNHNS and CDR2 SASEGT. The junction shows trimming of 6 bases on V and 6 bases on J, plus 20 bases between the germline ends. What the research found in general, with its limitations: The small sample size was acknowledged by the authors as a limitation that may reduce accuracy. Persistent patients shared more public clonotypes among themselves (under 3,000) than newly diagnosed patients did (approximately 900). Lower TCR Shannon entropy and fewer highly expanded clones were observed in persistent Graves' disease patients than in newly diagnosed patients, which suggested clonal expansion. Only the TCR beta chain was sequenced and analyzed. TRBV28, TRBJ1-2 and TRBJ2-5 were preferentially used in persistent disease, while TRBV20-1 and TRBJ2-1 were favored in newly diagnosed disease. Because the primary lesion, thyroid tissue, could not be accessed, the study looked at peripheral blood alone.

The time point label, as the study defines it: newly diagnosed GD, antithyroid drugs for less than 3 months. For both TCR sequencing and RNA sequencing, RNA was extracted from PBMCs in TRIzol. Graves' disease was diagnosed according to American Thyroid Association guidelines. Patients were recruited from an endocrinology department in Xi'an, China. From each patient, roughly 9 milliliters of peripheral blood was collected into an EDTA anticoagulant tube. Ficoll Paque Plus density gradient separation was used to isolate PBMCs, and no further T cell sorting was done. RNA quality was checked with an Agilent 2100 Bioanalyzer and agarose gel, and concentration with a NanoDrop 2000. Another study also made use of these data, one on T cells in Graves' hyperthyroidism and ophthalmopathy. The second paper further reports: Stable Graves' hyperthyroidism was defined as no progression to ophthalmopathy during 18 months of follow-up. Hyperthyroidism patients were newly diagnosed, had a disease duration of under 2 months, and were aged 18 to 65 years. Patients with uncontrolled infections, other autoimmune diseases, pregnancy or lactation were excluded. Diagnoses were based on clinical symptoms, serum thyroxine and TRAb, thyroid ultrasound and orbital computed tomography. For the first round of RT-PCR on the TCR CDR3, the HTBI primer set was used together with the Qiagen OneStep RT-PCR kit. Most expanded thyroid clonotypes (frequency above 0.001) were also detected in blood, a finding suggesting that blood repertoires may reflect thyroid immune responses. A model built on a 13 V-J signature distinguished ophthalmopathy from stable hyperthyroidism, reaching over 85% sensitivity and 81% to 83% specificity in cross-validation and 80%/75% in testing. In validation, progression to ophthalmopathy was predicted by the model with nearly 71% sensitivity and approximately 78% specificity, a median of roughly 6.4 months before onset. To identify distinguishing TCR V-J signatures, a discovery cohort of around 100 patients was used, comprising 43 with Graves' ophthalmopathy and 57 with stable Graves' hyperthyroidism. An independent validation cohort of some 18 hyperthyroidism patients and 17 patients who later progressed to ophthalmopathy tested prospective prediction of ophthalmopathy. The roughly 100 discovery patients were randomly split 7:3 into training and test sets. In addition, the study compared T-cell repertoires in thyroid tissue and in blood from five or six Graves' hyperthyroidism patients. Once sampling was done, hyperthyroidism patients were given methimazole at a starting dose of 30 mg daily, whereas ophthalmopathy patients were given high-dose intravenous methylprednisolone. Libraries were constructed in a second round of multiplex PCR, after which size selection and purification were performed. Sequencing of the libraries was done on an Illumina HiSeq2000 using paired-end 100 bp reads. Raw data were processed with SOAPnuke, discarding reads with adapters, uncalled bases, mean Phred below 15, or no exact constant-primer or identifier match. COPE v1.2.5 was used to merge the high-quality paired reads, and each unique nucleotide sequence was defined as a clonotype. MiTCR v1.1 was used to align the clonotypes against IMGT TRBV, TRBD and TRBJ reference segments. Analysis was restricted to V-J combinations with a frequency above 0.0001, which covered approximately 99% of repertoires. A TCS score was defined as the ratio between F50 (clonal expansion) and ExV (chaos), using BLOSUM62-based TCRdist between CDR3 peptides within each V-J. Welch's t-statistics and random forest reduced fewer than 600 V-J features to 10 to 15, which were used in a naive Bayes classifier (R e1071). No statistical method was used to fix the sample size in advance, and group allocation was not hidden from the investigators. TCR Vbeta CDR3 sequencing of 120 to 150 peripheral blood samples (43 ophthalmopathy, around 80 hyperthyroidism and approximately 17 progressor patients) is reported in the paper.

The material sequenced was peripheral blood mononuclear cells (PBMCs), taken at new diagnosis, from a patient treated with antithyroid drugs. The TCR was taken from a man aged 40-50 years with Graves disease. Donor details come from another sample of the same person, matched by shared clones. The chain is assembled from TRBV6-1 and TRBJ2-2, and TRBD1 may be the D gene, going by 6 matching bases. The nucleotide sequence reads as follows: TGTGCCAGCAGATCAGGGGATCCTAGGGATCCCGGGGAGCTGTTTTTT. It translates as CASRSGDPRDPGELFF.